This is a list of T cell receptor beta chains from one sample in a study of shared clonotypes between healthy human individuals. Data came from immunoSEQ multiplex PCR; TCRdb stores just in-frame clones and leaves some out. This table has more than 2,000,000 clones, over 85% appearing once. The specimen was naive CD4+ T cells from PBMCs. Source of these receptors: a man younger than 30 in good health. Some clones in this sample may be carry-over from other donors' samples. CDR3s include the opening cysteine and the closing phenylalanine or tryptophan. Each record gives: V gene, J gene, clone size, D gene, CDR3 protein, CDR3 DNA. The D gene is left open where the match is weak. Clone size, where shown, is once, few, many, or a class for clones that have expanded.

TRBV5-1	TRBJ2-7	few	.	CASSWLAGAEGAQYF	TGCGCCAGCAGCTGGTTGGCAGGGGCCGAAGGCGCGCAGTACTTC
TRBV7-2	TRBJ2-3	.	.	CASSLGGTLGTDTQYF	TGTGCCAGCAGCTTAGGAGGGACACTAGGCACAGATACGCAGTATTTT
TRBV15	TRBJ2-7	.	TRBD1	CATNSDRGHEQYF	TGTGCCACCAATTCAGACAGGGGCCACGAGCAGTACTTC
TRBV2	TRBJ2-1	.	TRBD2	CASSDSVLAGAWNEQFF	TGTGCCAGCAGTGACTCGGTCCTAGCGGGAGCTTGGAATGAGCAGTTCTTC
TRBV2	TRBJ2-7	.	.	CASSLSYEQYF	TGTGCCAGCAGTCTTTCCTACGAGCAGTACTTC
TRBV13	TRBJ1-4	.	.	CASSLLGTTNEKLFF	TGTGCCAGCAGCCTACTCGGGACAACTAATGAAAAACTGTTTTTT
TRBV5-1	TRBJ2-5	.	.	CASSLAAGALQETQYF	TGCGCCAGCAGCTTGGCCGCAGGGGCCCTCCAAGAGACCCAGTACTTC
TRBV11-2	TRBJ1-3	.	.	CASRPPGLPSGNTIYF	TGTGCCAGCAGGCCGCCGGGACTTCCCTCTGGAAACACCATATATTTT
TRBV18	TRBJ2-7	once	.	CASSPARDALRVGQYF	TGTGCCAGCTCACCAGCCCGGGACGCCCTTCGGGTGGGGCAGTACTTC
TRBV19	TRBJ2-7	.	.	CASSIGGRSYEQYF	TGTGCCAGTAGTATAGGTGGCAGGTCCTACGAGCAGTACTTC
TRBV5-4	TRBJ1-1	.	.	CASSSRIGRVEAFF	TGTGCCAGCAGCTCGCGTATTGGTAGGGTTGAAGCTTTCTTT
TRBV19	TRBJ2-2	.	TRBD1	CASSGQGVDTGELFF	TGTGCCAGTAGTGGTCAGGGGGTGGACACCGGGGAGCTGTTTTTT
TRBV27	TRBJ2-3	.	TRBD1	CASSLWGQGSADTQYF	TGTGCCAGCAGTTTATGGGGACAGGGGAGTGCAGATACGCAGTATTTT
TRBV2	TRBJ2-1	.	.	CASSGLRGNEQFF	TGTGCCAGCAGTGGCCTGCGGGGCAATGAGCAGTTCTTC
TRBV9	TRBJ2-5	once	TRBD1	CASSTGTDQETQYF	TGTGCCAGCAGCACCGGGACAGACCAAGAGACCCAGTACTTC
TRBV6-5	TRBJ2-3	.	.	CASSRSRSTDTQYF	TGTGCCAGCAGCCGGTCACGGAGCACAGATACGCAGTATTTT
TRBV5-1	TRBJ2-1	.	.	CASSLGGAPSSYNEQFF	TGCGCCAGCAGCTTGGGGGGGGCCCCTAGCTCCTACAATGAGCAGTTCTTC
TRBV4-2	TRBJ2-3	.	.	CASSQDKSFPDTQYF	TGTGCCAGCAGCCAAGATAAGAGCTTCCCAGATACGCAGTATTTT
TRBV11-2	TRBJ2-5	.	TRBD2	CASSSGTSGFQETQYF	TGTGCCAGCAGCTCCGGGACTAGCGGATTCCAAGAGACCCAGTACTTC
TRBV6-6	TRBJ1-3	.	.	CASSYFGASGNTIYF	TGTGCCAGCAGTTACTTCGGGGCTTCTGGAAACACCATATATTTT
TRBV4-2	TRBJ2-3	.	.	CASSQGPELSADTQYF	TGTGCCAGCAGCCAAGGTCCAGAACTGAGCGCAGATACGCAGTATTTT
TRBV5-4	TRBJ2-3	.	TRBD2	CASSLRLAGFTDTQYF	TGTGCCAGCAGCCTCCGACTAGCGGGATTCACAGATACGCAGTATTTT
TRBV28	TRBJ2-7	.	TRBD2	CASGGTSGSLAYEQYF	TGTGCCAGCGGAGGGACTAGCGGGAGTTTGGCCTACGAGCAGTACTTC
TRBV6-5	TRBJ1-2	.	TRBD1	CASRDRVAGYTF	TGTGCCAGCCGGGACAGGGTGGCTGGCTACACCTTC
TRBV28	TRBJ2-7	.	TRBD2	CASSLDWTSGGESQYF	TGTGCCAGCAGTTTAGATTGGACTAGCGGGGGAGAATCGCAGTACTTC
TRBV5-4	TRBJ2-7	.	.	CASSLLGQPSYEQYF	TGTGCCAGCAGCCTCCTAGGACAGCCTTCCTACGAGCAGTACTTC
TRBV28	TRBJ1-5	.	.	CASRAGGSSNQPQHF	TGTGCCAGCAGAGCCGGGGGGTCTAGCAATCAGCCCCAGCATTTT
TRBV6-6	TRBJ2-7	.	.	CASSSQEDTYEQYF	TGTGCCAGCAGTTCCCAAGAAGACACGTACGAGCAGTACTTC
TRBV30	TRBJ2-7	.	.	CAWSAKFGSVYEQYF	TGTGCCTGGAGCGCCAAGTTCGGGTCTGTTTACGAGCAGTACTTC
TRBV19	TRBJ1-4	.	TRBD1	CASSIRGFDEKLFF	TGTGCCAGTAGCATCAGGGGGTTTGATGAAAAACTGTTTTTT
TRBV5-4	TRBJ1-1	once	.	CASSLEGAGSGYTEAFF	TGTGCCAGCAGCTTGGAAGGGGCAGGGTCCGGCTATACTGAAGCTTTCTTT
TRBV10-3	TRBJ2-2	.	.	CAISESVGERTGELFF	TGTGCCATCAGTGAGTCGGTCGGGGAGAGGACCGGGGAGCTGTTTTTT
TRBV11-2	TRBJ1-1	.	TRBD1	CASGWDRRNTEAFF	TGTGCCAGCGGATGGGACAGACGGAACACTGAAGCTTTCTTT
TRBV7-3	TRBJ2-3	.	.	CASTPRGTSDTQYF	TGTGCCAGCACCCCCCGAGGAACCTCGGATACGCAGTATTTT
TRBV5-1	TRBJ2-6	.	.	CASSDHRGAGANVLTF	TGCGCCAGCAGCGATCATCGGGGAGCTGGGGCCAACGTCCTGACTTTC
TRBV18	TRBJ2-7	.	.	CASSPSDRRYEQYF	TGTGCCAGCTCACCCTCCGACCGACGCTACGAGCAGTACTTC
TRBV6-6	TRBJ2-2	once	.	CASTTRLITNTGELFF	TGTGCCAGCACCACACGCCTGATTACGAACACCGGGGAGCTGTTTTTT
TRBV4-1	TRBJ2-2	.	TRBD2	CASSRTSGRMNTGELFF	TGCGCCAGCAGCCGGACTAGCGGGAGGATGAACACCGGGGAGCTGTTTTTT
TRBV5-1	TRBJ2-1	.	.	CASRGAVGGNEQFF	TGCGCCAGTAGAGGGGCCGTTGGGGGCAATGAGCAGTTCTTC
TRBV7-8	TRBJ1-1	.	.	CASSPGQIPGASTEAFF	TGTGCCAGCAGCCCCGGACAGATACCGGGGGCGTCCACTGAAGCTTTCTTT
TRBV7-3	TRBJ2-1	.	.	CASSHDNEQFF	TGTGCCAGCAGCCACGACAATGAGCAGTTCTTC
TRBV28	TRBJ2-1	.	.	CASSLFSGSNYNEQFF	TGTGCCAGCAGTTTATTTTCCGGGAGTAACTACAATGAGCAGTTCTTC
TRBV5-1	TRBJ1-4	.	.	CASSPGHATNEKLFF	TGCGCCAGCAGCCCCGGACATGCAACTAATGAAAAACTGTTTTTT